This record concerns one T cell receptor beta chain sequence. The assay was immunoSEQ multiplex PCR, and TCRdb's table has in-frame clones only and misses some. The sample gives under 2,500,000 clones, around 95% of which show up once; roughly 0.13% is in the top ten. Free of recent acute infections or vaccinations, the donors were healthy HIV-negative adults. This sample is part of a study of shared clonotypes between healthy human individuals. Looking at the study overall: Donors had three CD4 naive, three CD4 memory, two CD8 naive and one CD8 memory plate apiece.

This CDR3 spans 15 amino acids. From germline, CDR1 is SGHRS and CDR2 YFSETQ. V shed 3 bases, J shed 5 bases, and the junction held 2 bases outside the gene matches. The gene calls are TRBV5-1 and TRBJ2-5, with TRBD2 matching over 15 bases. The receptor was isolated from a man aged 18 to 30 in good health. Sequencing was performed on naive CD4+ T cells sorted from blood. Subset indicated: CD45RA+ positively selected. The CDR3 DNA is TGCGCCAGCAGCTGGACTAGCGGGAGGGGGGAGACCCAGTACTTC. It translates to CASSWTSGRGETQYF.